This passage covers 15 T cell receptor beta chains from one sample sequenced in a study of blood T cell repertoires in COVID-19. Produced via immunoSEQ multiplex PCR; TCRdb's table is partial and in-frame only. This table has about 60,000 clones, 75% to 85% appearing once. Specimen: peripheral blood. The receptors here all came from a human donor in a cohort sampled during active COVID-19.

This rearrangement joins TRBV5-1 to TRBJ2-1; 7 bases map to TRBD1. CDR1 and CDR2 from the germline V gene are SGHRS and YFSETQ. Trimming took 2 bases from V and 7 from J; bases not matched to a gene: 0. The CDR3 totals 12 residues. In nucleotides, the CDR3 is TGCGCCAGCAGCTTACAGGGGAATGAGCAGTTCTTC. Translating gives CASSLQGNEQFF.

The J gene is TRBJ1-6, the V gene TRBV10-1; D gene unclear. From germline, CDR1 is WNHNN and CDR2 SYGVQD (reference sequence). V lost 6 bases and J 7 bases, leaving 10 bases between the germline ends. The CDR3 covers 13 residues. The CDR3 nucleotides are TGCGCCAGCAGAGGTTCCGGGAATTCACCCCTCCACTTT. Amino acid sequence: CASRGSGNSPLHF.

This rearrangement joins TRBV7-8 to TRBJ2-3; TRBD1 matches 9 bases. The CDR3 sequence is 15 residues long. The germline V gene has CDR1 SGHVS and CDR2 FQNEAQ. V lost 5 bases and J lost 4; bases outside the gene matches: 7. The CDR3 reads CASSPQGASADTQYF. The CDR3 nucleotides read TGTGCCAGCAGCCCACAGGGGGCTTCAGCAGATACGCAGTATTTT.

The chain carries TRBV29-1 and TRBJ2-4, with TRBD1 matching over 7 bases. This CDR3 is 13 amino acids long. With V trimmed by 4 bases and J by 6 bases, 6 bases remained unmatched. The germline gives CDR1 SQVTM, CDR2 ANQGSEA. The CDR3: CSVGQGIANIQYF. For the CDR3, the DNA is TGCAGCGTTGGACAGGGTATTGCAAACATTCAGTACTTC. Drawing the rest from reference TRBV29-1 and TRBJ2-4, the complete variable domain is SAVISQKPSRDICQRGTSLTIQCQVDSQVTMMFWYRQQPGQSLTLIATANQGSEATYESGFVIDKFPISRPNLTFSTLTVSNMSPEDSSIYLCSVGQGIANIQYFGAGTRLSVL.

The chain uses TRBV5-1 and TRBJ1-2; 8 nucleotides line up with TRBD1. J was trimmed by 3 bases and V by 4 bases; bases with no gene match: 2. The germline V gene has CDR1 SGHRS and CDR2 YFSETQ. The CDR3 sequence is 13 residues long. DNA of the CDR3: TGCGCCAGCAGCCCACAGGGGGACTATGGCTACACCTTC. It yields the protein CASSPQGDYGYTF.

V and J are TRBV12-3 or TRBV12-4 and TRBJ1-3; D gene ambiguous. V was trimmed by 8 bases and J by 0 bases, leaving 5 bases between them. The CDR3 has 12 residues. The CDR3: CASLRSGNTIYF. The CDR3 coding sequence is TGTGCCAGCTTGCGCTCTGGAAACACCATATATTTT.

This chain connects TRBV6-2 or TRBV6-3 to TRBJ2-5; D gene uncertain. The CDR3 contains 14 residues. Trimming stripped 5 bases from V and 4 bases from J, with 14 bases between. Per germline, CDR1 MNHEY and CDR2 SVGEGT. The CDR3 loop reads CASSPFARGETQYF. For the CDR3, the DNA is TGTGCCAGCAGTCCCTTCGCGCGTGGAGAGACCCAGTACTTC.

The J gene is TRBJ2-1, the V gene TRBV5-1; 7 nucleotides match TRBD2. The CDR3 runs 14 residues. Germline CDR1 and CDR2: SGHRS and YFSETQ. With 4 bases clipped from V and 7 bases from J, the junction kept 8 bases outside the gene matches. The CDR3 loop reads CASSRGTTENEQFF. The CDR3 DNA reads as TGCGCCAGCAGCCGAGGGACTACCGAGAATGAGCAGTTCTTC.

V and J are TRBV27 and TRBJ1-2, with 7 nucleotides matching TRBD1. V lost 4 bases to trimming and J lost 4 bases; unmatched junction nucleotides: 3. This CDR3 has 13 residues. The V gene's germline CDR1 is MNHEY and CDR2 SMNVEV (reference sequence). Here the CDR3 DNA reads TGTGCCAGCAGTTCCGGGACAGCCTATGGCTACACCTTC. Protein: CASSSGTAYGYTF.

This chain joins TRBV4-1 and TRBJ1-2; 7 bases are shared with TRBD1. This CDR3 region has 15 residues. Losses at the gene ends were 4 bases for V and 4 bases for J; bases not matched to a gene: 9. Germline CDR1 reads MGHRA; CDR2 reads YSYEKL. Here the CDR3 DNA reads TGCGCCAGCAGCCCCGGGACAGCTACTTCCTATGGCTACACCTTC. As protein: CASSPGTATSYGYTF.

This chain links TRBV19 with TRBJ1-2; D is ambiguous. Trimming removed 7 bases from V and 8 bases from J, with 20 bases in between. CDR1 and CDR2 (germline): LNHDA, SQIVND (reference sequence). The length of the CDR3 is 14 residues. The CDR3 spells CASTPGISSWGYTF. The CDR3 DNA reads TGTGCCAGTACCCCGGGGATCAGTTCATGGGGCTACACCTTC.

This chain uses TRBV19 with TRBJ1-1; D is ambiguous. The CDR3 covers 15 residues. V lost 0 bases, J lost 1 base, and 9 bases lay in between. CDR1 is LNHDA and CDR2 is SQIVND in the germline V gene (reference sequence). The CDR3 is CASSIDLARNTEAFF. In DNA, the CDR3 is TGTGCCAGTAGTATAGATCTGGCTAGGAACACTGAAGCTTTCTTT.

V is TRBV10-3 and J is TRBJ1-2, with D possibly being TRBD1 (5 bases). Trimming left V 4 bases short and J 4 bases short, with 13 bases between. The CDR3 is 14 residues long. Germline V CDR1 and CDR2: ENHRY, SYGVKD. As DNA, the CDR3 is TGTGCCATCAGTGTGGGGCACGAAGCCTATGGCTACACCTTC. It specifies CAISVGHEAYGYTF.

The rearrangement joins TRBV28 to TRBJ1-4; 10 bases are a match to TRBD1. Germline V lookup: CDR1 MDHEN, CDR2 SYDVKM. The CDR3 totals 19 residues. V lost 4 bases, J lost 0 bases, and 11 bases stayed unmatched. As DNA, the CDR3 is TGTGCCAGCAGTTCCCTACAAAGACAGGGGGCAGCAACTAATGAAAAACTGTTTTTT. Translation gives CASSSLQRQGAATNEKLFF.

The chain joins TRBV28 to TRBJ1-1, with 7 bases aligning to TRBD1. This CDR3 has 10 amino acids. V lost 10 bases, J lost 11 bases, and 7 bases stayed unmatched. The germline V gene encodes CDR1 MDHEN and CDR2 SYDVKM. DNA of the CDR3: TGTGCCACACTCCACAGGGGCGCTTTCTTT. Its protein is CATLHRGAFF.